This is a list of T cell receptor beta chains from one sample in a study of control samples from healthy donors and cancer patients. Sequencing used immunoSEQ multiplex PCR; TCRdb keeps in-frame clones, though not all of them. Here the sample spans 150,000 to 200,000 clones, more than 90% being singletons. Sequencing was carried out using blood. The receptors here all came from a woman aged 40-49 years in good health. The CDR3 runs from the conserved cysteine through the conserved F or W. A D gene is named only where the DNA matches it firmly. Clone size is not always given. Where it is, it says once, few, many or a class for expanded clones.

d_call j_call v_call clone_size cdr3_aa cdr3_nt
- TRBJ2-1 TRBV19 - CASTDGYNEQFF TGTGCCAGTACCGATGGGTACAATGAGCAGTTCTTC
- TRBJ2-7 TRBV7-8 - CASSLASPYEQYF TGTGCCAGCAGCTTGGCTAGCCCCTACGAGCAGTACTTC
- TRBJ2-3 TRBV5-1 - CASSYTGKTTDTQYF TGCGCCAGCAGCTATACCGGGAAAACCACAGATACGCAGTATTTT
TRBD1 TRBJ1-1 TRBV5-1 once CASSLEPRGAEAFF TGCGCCAGCAGCTTGGAGCCCAGGGGGGCTGAAGCTTTCTTT
TRBD2 TRBJ2-5 TRBV6-2/TRBV6-3 once CASSYGASGDWETQYF TGTGCCAGCAGTTACGGAGCTAGCGGGGACTGGGAGACCCAGTACTTC
- TRBJ1-2 TRBV12-3/TRBV12-4 - CASSLQEGTRYTF TGTGCCAGCAGCCTCCAGGAGGGTACTCGCTACACCTTC
- TRBJ2-2 TRBV19 - CASSIGPRGELFF TGTGCCAGTAGTATAGGCCCGCGGGGGGAGCTGTTTTTT
- TRBJ1-4 TRBV5-5 - CASSRGVGGEKLFF TGTGCCAGCAGCAGAGGGGTGGGAGGAGAAAAACTGTTTTTT
- TRBJ2-3 TRBV5-1 - CASSLGISTDTQYF TGCGCCAGCAGCTTGGGAATTAGCACAGATACGCAGTATTTT
- TRBJ1-1 TRBV5-1 - CASSPGGGVGAFF TGCGCCAGCAGCCCGGGAGGGGGGGTAGGAGCTTTCTTT
TRBD2 TRBJ2-7 TRBV2 - CASQGGLEVYEQYF TGTGCCAGCCAAGGTGGACTAGAGGTCTACGAGCAGTACTTC
- TRBJ1-1 TRBV5-5 - CASSLVSEAFF TGTGCCAGCAGCTTGGTGTCTGAAGCTTTCTTT
TRBD1 TRBJ1-2 TRBV5-4 - CASSLPGDRGVGYTF TGTGCCAGCAGCCTACCAGGTGACAGGGGAGTTGGCTACACCTTC
TRBD2 TRBJ2-1 TRBV4-1 - CASSQASGGAIYEQFF TGCGCCAGCAGCCAGGCTAGCGGGGGGGCCATCTATGAGCAGTTCTTC
- TRBJ1-3 TRBV7-9 - CASDNQDQGSGNTIYF TGTGCCAGCGACAACCAGGATCAGGGTTCTGGAAACACCATATATTTT
- TRBJ2-7 TRBV15 - CATSREVETYEQYF TGTGCCACCAGCAGAGAGGTAGAAACCTACGAGCAGTACTTC
- TRBJ2-5 TRBV6-5 - CASSPIYSPRETQYF TGTGCCAGCAGCCCAATTTATAGTCCGAGGGAGACCCAGTACTTC
TRBD2 TRBJ2-5 TRBV24-1 once CATSASGGRETQYF TGTGCCACCAGTGCGAGCGGGGGGCGAGAGACCCAGTACTTC
- TRBJ1-4 TRBV5-1 - CASSLRPAGGNEKLFF TGCGCCAGCAGCTTGAGGCCAGCTGGGGGTAATGAAAAACTGTTTTTT
- TRBJ1-1 TRBV5-4 - CASSLGWVGTEAFF TGTGCCAGCAGCTTGGGTTGGGTCGGGACTGAAGCTTTCTTT
TRBD1 TRBJ2-2 TRBV3-1/TRBV3-2 - CASRRTGGNTGELFF TGTGCCAGCAGGCGGACAGGGGGTAACACCGGGGAGCTGTTTTTT
- TRBJ1-5 TRBV12-5 - CASGIVAQPQHF TGTGCTAGTGGCATTGTCGCCCAGCCCCAGCATTTT
- TRBJ1-1 TRBV12-3/TRBV12-4 - CASSLVNTEAFF TGTGCCAGCAGTTTGGTGAACACTGAAGCTTTCTTT
- TRBJ2-7 TRBV3-1/TRBV3-2 - CASSQFSYEQYF TGTGCCAGCAGCCAATTCAGCTACGAGCAGTACTTC
- TRBJ2-3 TRBV5-6 - CASSLEGAELTVDTQYF TGTGCCAGCAGCTTGGAGGGCGCGGAGCTAACTGTGGATACGCAGTATTTT
TRBD2 TRBJ2-3 TRBV5-1 once CASSLAASGDTDTQYF TGCGCCAGCAGCTTGGCCGCGAGCGGGGACACAGATACGCAGTATTTT
- TRBJ2-5 TRBV3-1/TRBV3-2 - CASSQGSSAGETQYF TGTGCCAGCAGCCAGGGGTCCTCGGCGGGGGAGACCCAGTACTTC
TRBD2 TRBJ2-3 TRBV30 - CASLTGGGPDTQYF TGTGCCTCACTAACGGGGGGGGGCCCTGATACGCAGTATTTT
- TRBJ1-1 TRBV20-1 - CSASQDSKAFF TGCAGTGCTAGCCAGGACAGCAAAGCTTTCTTT
- TRBJ1-5 TRBV7-8 - CASSLLGGAGNQPQHF TGTGCCAGCAGCTTGCTGGGGGGTGCTGGCAATCAGCCCCAGCATTTT
- TRBJ2-1 TRBV2 - CASSPAGLNEQFF TGTGCCAGCAGCCCGGCGGGGTTAAATGAGCAGTTCTTC
- TRBJ1-2 TRBV29-1 - CSVEDGNYGYTF TGCAGCGTTGAAGACGGGAACTATGGCTACACCTTC
- TRBJ2-7 TRBV5-1 - CASSLEQGPYEQYF TGCGCCAGCAGCTTGGAACAGGGCCCCTACGAGCAGTACTTC
TRBD1 TRBJ2-3 TRBV11-3 - CASSLGGTASDTQYF TGTGCCAGCAGCTTAGGGGGGACAGCTTCAGATACGCAGTATTTT
TRBD2 TRBJ2-7 TRBV19 once CASSPGRGYEQYF TGTGCCAGTAGCCCCGGGAGGGGATACGAGCAGTACTTC
TRBD1 TRBJ2-2 TRBV9 - CASSTQGQTNTGELFF TGTGCCAGCAGCACCCAGGGACAGACCAACACCGGGGAGCTGTTTTTT
- TRBJ1-2 TRBV19 - CASSIDVTDGYTF TGTGCCAGTAGTATAGACGTGACCGATGGCTACACCTTC
- TRBJ1-1 TRBV28 - CASSFPGWTEAFF TGTGCCAGCAGTTTCCCGGGGTGGACTGAAGCTTTCTTT
TRBD2 TRBJ2-3 TRBV5-1 - CASSLGASGGTDTQYF TGCGCCAGCAGCTTGGGGGCCAGCGGGGGCACAGATACGCAGTATTTT
- TRBJ1-3 TRBV7-6 - CASSSLGGNHGNTIYF TGTGCCAGCAGCTCACTTGGAGGAAACCATGGAAACACCATATATTTT
- TRBJ1-1 TRBV6-2/TRBV6-3 - CASSYGRNTEAFF TGTGCCAGCAGTTACGGCAGGAACACTGAAGCTTTCTTT
- TRBJ2-1 TRBV10-3 once CAISGASSYNEQFF TGTGCCATCAGTGGAGCGAGCTCCTACAATGAGCAGTTCTTC
- TRBJ1-6 TRBV6-1 - CASSPTGGGSPLHF TGTGCCAGCAGCCCGACAGGCGGGGGTTCACCCCTCCACTTT
- TRBJ1-2 TRBV6-5 - CASSSEGPGYGYTF TGTGCCAGCAGTAGTGAGGGGCCAGGCTATGGCTACACCTTC
- TRBJ2-7 TRBV3-1/TRBV3-2 - CASSQVGEQYF TGTGCCAGCAGCCAAGTAGGCGAGCAGTACTTC
- TRBJ1-2 TRBV13 once CASRVYSLNNYGYTF TGTGCCAGCAGAGTATACTCGTTGAATAACTATGGCTACACCTTC
TRBD2 TRBJ2-1 TRBV6-1 - CASSEASGGANEQFF TGTGCCAGCAGTGAAGCTAGCGGGGGGGCCAATGAGCAGTTCTTC
- TRBJ2-6 TRBV5-1 - CASSVGPPGSGANVLTF TGCGCCAGCAGCGTTGGACCGCCTGGATCTGGGGCCAACGTCCTGACTTTC
- TRBJ1-2 TRBV13 - CASSLGVDRGYTF TGTGCCAGCAGCTTGGGGGTCGATAGGGGCTACACCTTC
- TRBJ1-1 TRBV6-5 - CASSPWGSNTEAFF TGTGCCAGCAGCCCCTGGGGGTCGAACACTGAAGCTTTCTTT
TRBD1 TRBJ1-6 TRBV19 - CASSPGTGPNSPLHF TGTGCCAGTAGTCCAGGGACAGGACCAAATTCACCCCTCCACTTT
- TRBJ1-6 TRBV6-5 - CATIDSSYNSPLHF TGTGCCACAATCGATAGCTCCTATAATTCACCCCTCCACTTT
- TRBJ2-2 TRBV18 - CASSPGFDTGELFF TGTGCCAGCTCACCAGGCTTTGACACCGGGGAGCTGTTTTTT
- TRBJ2-7 TRBV27 once CASSRDGRSYEQYF TGTGCCAGCAGTAGGGACGGCCGCTCCTACGAGCAGTACTTC